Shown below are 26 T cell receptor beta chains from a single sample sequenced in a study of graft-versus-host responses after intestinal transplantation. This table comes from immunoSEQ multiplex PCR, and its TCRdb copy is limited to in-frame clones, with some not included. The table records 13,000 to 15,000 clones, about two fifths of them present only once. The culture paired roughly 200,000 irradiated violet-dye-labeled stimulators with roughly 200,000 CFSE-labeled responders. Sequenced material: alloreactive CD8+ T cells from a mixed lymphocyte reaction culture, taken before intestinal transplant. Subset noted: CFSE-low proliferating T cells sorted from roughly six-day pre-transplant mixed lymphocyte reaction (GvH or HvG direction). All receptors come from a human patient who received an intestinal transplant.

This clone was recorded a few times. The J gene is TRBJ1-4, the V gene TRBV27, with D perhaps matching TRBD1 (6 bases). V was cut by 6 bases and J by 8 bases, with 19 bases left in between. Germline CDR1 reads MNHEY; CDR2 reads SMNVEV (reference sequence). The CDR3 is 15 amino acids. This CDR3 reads CASRSLTGPWEKLFF. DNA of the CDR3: TGTGCCAGCAGATCTTTGACAGGACCATGGGAAAAACTGTTTTTT.

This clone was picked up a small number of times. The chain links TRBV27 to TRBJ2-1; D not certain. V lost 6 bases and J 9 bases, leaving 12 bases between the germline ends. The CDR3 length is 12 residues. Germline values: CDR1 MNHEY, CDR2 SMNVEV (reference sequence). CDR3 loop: CASRTTTAEQFF. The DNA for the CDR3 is TGTGCCAGCAGGACGACAACGGCTGAGCAGTTCTTC.

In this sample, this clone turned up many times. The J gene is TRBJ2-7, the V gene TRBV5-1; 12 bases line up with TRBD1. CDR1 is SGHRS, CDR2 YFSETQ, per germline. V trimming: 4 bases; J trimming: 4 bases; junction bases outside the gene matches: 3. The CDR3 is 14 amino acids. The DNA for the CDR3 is TGCGCCAGCAGCCCGGGACAGGGGGCGTACGAGCAGTACTTC. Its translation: CASSPGQGAYEQYF.

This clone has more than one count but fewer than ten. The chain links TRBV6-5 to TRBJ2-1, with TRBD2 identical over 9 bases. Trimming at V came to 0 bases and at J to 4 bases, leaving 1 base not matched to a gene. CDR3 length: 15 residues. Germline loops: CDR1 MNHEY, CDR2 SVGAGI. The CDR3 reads CASSYSAGGYNEQFF. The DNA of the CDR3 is TGTGCCAGCAGTTACTCGGCGGGAGGGTACAATGAGCAGTTCTTC.

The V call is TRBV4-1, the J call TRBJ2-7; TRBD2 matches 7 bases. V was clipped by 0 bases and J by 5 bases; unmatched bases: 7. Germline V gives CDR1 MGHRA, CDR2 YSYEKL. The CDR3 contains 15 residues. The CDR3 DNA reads TGCGCCAGCAGCCAAGAAAGACTAGCAAGGGACGAGCAGTACTTC. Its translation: CASSQERLARDEQYF.

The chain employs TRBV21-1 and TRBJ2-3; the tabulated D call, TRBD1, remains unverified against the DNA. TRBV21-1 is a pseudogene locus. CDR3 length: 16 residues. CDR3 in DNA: TGTGCCACTTTAAGGGGGACAGGGGATAGCACAGATACGCAGTATTTT. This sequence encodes CATLRGTGDSTDTQYF.

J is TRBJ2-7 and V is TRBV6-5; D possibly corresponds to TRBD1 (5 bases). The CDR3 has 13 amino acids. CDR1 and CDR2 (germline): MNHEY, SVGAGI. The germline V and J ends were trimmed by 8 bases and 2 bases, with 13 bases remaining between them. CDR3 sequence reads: CASGHRTPYEQYF. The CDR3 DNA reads TGTGCCAGCGGTCACAGGACGCCCTACGAGCAGTACTTC.

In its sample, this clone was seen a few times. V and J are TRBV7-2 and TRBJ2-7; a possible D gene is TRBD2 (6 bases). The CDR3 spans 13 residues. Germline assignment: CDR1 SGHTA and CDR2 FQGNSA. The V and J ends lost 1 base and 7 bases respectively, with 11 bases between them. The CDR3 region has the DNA TGTGCCAGCAGCTTAGATCCGGGAGAGGAGCAGTACTTC. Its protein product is CASSLDPGEEQYF. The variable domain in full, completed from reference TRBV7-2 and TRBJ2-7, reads GAGVSQSPSNKVTEKGKDVELRCDPISGHTALYWYRQSLGQGLEFLIYFQGNSAPDKSGLPSDRFSAERTGGSVSTLTIQRTQQEDSAVYLCASSLDPGEEQYFGPGTRLTVT.

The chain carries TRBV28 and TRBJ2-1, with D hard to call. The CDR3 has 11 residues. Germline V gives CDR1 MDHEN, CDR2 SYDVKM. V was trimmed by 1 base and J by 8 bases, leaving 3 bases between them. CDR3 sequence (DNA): TGTGCCAGCAGTTTATCGGATGAGCAGTTCTTC. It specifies CASSLSDEQFF.

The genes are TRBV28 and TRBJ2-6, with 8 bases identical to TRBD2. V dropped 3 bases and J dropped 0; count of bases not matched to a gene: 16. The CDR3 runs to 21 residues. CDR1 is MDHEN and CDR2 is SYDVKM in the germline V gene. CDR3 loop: CASSFPRGGLGFASGANVLTF. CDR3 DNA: TGTGCCAGCAGTTTCCCCCGCGGGGGGCTGGGGTTTGCCTCTGGGGCCAACGTCCTGACTTTC.

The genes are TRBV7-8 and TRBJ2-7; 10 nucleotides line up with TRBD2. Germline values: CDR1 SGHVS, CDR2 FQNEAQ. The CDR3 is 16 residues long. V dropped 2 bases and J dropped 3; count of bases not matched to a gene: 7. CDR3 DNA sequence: TGTGCCAGCAGCTTAACATCCGGGACTAGCGTCTACGAGCAGTACTTC. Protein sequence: CASSLTSGTSVYEQYF.

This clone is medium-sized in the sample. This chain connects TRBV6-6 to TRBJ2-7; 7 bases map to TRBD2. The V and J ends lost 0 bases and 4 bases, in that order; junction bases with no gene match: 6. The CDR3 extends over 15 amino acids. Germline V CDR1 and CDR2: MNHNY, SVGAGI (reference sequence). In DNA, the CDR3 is TGTGCCAGCAGTTACTCGAACAGCGGGGCTTACGAGCAGTACTTC. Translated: CASSYSNSGAYEQYF.

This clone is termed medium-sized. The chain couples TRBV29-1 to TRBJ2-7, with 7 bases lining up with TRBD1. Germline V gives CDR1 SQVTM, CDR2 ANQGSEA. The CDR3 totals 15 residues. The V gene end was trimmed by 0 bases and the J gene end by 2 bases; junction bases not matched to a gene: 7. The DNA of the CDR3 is TGCAGCGTTGAAGATCGGGACAGCGGAACCTACGAGCAGTACTTC. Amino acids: CSVEDRDSGTYEQYF.

CDR3 DNA sequence: TGTGCCAGCAGCGCCTATAGGGGGGACAGGGGGGTCCACAATGAGCAGTTCTTC. Encoded protein: CASSAYRGDRGVHNEQFF. The genes are TRBV7-6 and TRBJ2-1, with 11 bases aligning to TRBD1. V lost 5 bases, J lost 5 bases, and 14 bases stayed unmatched. The CDR3 is 18 amino acids. Germline assignment: CDR1 SGHVS and CDR2 FNYEAQ.

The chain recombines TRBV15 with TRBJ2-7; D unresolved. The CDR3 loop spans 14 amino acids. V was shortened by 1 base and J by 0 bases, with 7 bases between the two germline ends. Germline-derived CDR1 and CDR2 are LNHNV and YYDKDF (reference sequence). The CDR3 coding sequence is TGTGCCACCAGCAGAGGTGACTCCTCCTACGAGCAGTACTTC. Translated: CATSRGDSSYEQYF.

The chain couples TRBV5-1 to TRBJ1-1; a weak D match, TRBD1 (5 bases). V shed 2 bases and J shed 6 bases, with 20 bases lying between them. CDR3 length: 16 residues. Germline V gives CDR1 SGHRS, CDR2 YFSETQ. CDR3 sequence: CASSFFWGGRSSEAFF. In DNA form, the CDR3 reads TGCGCCAGCAGCTTTTTCTGGGGGGGAAGGTCATCTGAAGCTTTCTTT.

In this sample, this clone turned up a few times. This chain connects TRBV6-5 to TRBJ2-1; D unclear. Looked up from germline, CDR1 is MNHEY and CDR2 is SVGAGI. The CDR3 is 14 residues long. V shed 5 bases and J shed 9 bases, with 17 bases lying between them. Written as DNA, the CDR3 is TGTGCCAGCAGTCTTCAATCCTCCCGGAGTGAGCAGTTCTTC. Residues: CASSLQSSRSEQFF.

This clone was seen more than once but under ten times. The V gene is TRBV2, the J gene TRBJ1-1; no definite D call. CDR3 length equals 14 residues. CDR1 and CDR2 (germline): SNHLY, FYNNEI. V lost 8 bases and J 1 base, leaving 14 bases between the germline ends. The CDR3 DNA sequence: TGTGCCAGCTTGAGAGGCTACCAGAACACTGAAGCTTTCTTT. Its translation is CASLRGYQNTEAFF.

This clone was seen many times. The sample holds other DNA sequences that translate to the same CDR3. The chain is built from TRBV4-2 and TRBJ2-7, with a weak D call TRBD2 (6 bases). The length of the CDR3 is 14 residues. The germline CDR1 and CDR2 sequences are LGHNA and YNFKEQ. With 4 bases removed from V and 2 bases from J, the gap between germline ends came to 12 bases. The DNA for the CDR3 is TGTGCCAGCAGCCCCCGGGACTCTACCTACGAGCAGTACTTC. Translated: CASSPRDSTYEQYF.

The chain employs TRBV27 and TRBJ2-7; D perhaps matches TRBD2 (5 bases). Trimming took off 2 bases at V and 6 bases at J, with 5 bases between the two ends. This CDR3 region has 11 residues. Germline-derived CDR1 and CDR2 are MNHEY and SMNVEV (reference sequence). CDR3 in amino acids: CASSLGGEQYF. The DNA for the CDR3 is TGTGCCAGCAGTTTAGGAGGCGAGCAGTACTTC.

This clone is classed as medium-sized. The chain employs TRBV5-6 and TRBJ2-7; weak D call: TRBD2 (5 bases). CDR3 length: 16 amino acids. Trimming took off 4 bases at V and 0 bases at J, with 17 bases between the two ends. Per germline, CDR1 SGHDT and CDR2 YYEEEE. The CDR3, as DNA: TGTGCCAGCAGCGCCTCGGCCGGGATTCGCTCCTACGAGCAGTACTTC. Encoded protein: CASSASAGIRSYEQYF.

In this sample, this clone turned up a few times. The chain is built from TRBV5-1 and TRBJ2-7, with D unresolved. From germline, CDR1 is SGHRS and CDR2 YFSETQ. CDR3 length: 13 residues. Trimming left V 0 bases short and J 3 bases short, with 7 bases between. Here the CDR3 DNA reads TGCGCCAGCAGCTTGGCCTTACTCTACGAGCAGTACTTC. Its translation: CASSLALLYEQYF.

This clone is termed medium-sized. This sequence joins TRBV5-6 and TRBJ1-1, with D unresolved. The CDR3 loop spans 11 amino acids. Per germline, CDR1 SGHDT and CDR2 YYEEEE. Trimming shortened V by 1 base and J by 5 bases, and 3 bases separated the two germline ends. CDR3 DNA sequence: TGTGCCAGCAGCTTGCGGACTGAAGCTTTCTTT. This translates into CASSLRTEAFF.

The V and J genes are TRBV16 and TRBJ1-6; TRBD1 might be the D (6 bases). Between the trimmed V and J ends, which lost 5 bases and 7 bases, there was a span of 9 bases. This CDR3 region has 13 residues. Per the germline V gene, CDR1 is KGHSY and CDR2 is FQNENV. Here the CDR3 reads CASSLGGNSPLHF. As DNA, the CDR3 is TGTGCCAGCAGCTTAGGGGGAAATTCACCCCTCCACTTT.

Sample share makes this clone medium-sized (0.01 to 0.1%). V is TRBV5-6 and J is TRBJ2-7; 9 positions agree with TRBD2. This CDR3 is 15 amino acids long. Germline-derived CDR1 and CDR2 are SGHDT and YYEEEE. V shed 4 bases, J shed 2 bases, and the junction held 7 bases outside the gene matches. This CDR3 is CASSPPIAGAYEQYF. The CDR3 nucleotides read TGTGCCAGCAGCCCCCCCATAGCGGGGGCCTACGAGCAGTACTTC. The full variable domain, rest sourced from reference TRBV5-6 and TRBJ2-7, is DAGVTQSPTHLIKTRGQQVTLRCSPKSGHDTVSWYQQALGQGPQFIFQYYEEEERQRGNFPDRFSGHQFPNYSSELNVNALLLGDSALYLCASSPPIAGAYEQYFGPGTRLTVT.

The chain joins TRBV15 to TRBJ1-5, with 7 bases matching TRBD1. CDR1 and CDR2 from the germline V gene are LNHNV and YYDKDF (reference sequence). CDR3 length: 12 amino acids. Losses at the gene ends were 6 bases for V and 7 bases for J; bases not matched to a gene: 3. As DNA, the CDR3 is TGTGCCACCAGGACAGGGAACCAGCCCCAGCATTTT. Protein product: CATRTGNQPQHF.